This passage covers 15 T cell receptor beta chains from one sample sequenced in a study of technical replicates of blood from a handful of donors (dated by TCRdb to 2017 to 2019). The library was prepared using the immunoSEQ multiplex PCR assay. The clones in this table, taken by TCRdb from immuneACCESS, are in-frame only. Not every clone is retained; where verified, under half of the shortfall comes from an unresolved V gene, and the cause of the rest is unknown. The sample yields about 79,000 clones; around 92% were counted once. The ten largest clones capture approximately 0.4% of the sample. The sequencing input was T cells isolated from PBMCs. The receptors stem from a human donor in good health. Some clones in this sample may be carry-over from other donors' samples.

This chain links TRBV5-1 with TRBJ2-2; weak D call: TRBD1 (6 bases). The V end was cut by 4 bases, the J end by 2 bases, with 15 bases between. Germline V CDR1 and CDR2: SGHRS, YFSETQ. This CDR3 comprises 16 residues. CDR3 sequence reads: CASSQTGTLNTGELFF. The DNA for the CDR3 is TGCGCCAGCAGCCAGACCGGGACACTTAACACCGGGGAGCTGTTTTTT.

The chain joins TRBV7-2 to TRBJ2-1; TRBD2 aligns across 10 bases. With V trimmed by 1 base and J by 9 bases, 3 bases remained unmatched. Germline-derived CDR1 and CDR2 are SGHTA and FQGNSA. The CDR3 has 14 residues. Written as DNA, the CDR3 is TGTGCCAGCAGCTTAGACCTAGCGGGAGCTGAGCAGTTCTTC. It specifies CASSLDLAGAEQFF.

V usage is TRBV4-3 and J usage is TRBJ2-7; unclear D gene. The CDR3 is made up of 15 amino acids. Germline CDR1 LGHNA, CDR2 YSLEER. V dropped 0 bases and J dropped 2 bases, with 11 bases sitting between them. CDR3 bases: TGCGCCAGCAGCCAAGAATATACTAATCCCTACGAGCAGTACTTC. Amino acids: CASSQEYTNPYEQYF.

The chain links TRBV14 to TRBJ2-5, with D maybe TRBD2 (6 bases). Trimming took 3 bases from V and 1 from J, leaving 9 bases between them. The germline CDR1 and CDR2 sequences are SGHDN and FVKESK. CDR3 length: 14 amino acids. The CDR3 reads CASSHGGSQETQYF. In DNA form, the CDR3 reads TGTGCCAGCAGCCACGGAGGGAGCCAAGAGACCCAGTACTTC.

The genes are TRBV10-2 and TRBJ1-6; D call uncertain. The germline gives CDR1 WSHSY, CDR2 SAAADI. With 5 bases removed from V and 0 bases from J, the gap between germline ends came to 11 bases. The CDR3 sequence is 16 residues long. CDR3 sequence: CASSNRHSSYNSPLHF. The DNA for the CDR3 is TGCGCCAGCAGTAACCGACACAGCTCCTATAATTCACCCCTCCACTTT.

This clone was seen a few times. The rearrangement links TRBV28 to TRBJ2-2; weak D call: TRBD1 (5 bases). From germline, CDR1 is MDHEN and CDR2 SYDVKM. Trimming took off 5 bases at V and 4 bases at J, with 8 bases between the two ends. This CDR3 contains 13 residues. CDR3 loop: CASSIRVTGELFF. CDR3 sequence (DNA): TGTGCCAGCAGTATCAGGGTCACCGGGGAGCTGTTTTTT.

The chain couples TRBV4-2 to TRBJ2-5, with 8 bases lining up with TRBD1. Germline loops: CDR1 LGHNA, CDR2 YNFKEQ. The junction had 1 base not matched to a gene; V was cut back by 0 bases and J by 4 bases. The CDR3 runs to 14 residues. This chain's CDR3 is CASSQDRGLETQYF. DNA of the CDR3: TGTGCCAGCAGCCAAGACAGGGGGCTAGAGACCCAGTACTTC.

V is TRBV5-1 and J is TRBJ2-1; 8 bases agree with TRBD2. The CDR3 is 19 residues long. Germline assignment: CDR1 SGHRS and CDR2 YFSETQ. J lost 0 bases, V lost 0 bases, and 11 bases had no gene match. The CDR3 spells CASSLEVGLESYSYNEQFF. CDR3 sequence (DNA): TGCGCCAGCAGCTTGGAGGTGGGACTAGAATCTTACTCCTACAATGAGCAGTTCTTC.

The gene calls are TRBV14 and TRBJ1-3; no definite D call. Germline CDR1 is SGHDN and CDR2 is FVKESK. V was cut by 4 bases and J by 0 bases, with 10 bases left in between. The CDR3 loop spans 15 amino acids. The DNA of the CDR3 is TGTGCCAGCAGCCGGAGTAGGAGCTCTGGAAACACCATATATTTT. This codes for CASSRSRSSGNTIYF.

The rearrangement links TRBV6-6 to TRBJ2-5; 7 bases are a match to TRBD2. The DNA end favors TRBJ2-7, so the J call may be wrong. In germline, CDR1 is MNHNY, CDR2 SVGAGI (reference sequence). The CDR3 spans 14 residues. This CDR3 is CASSSQAGTYEQYF. CDR3 sequence (DNA): TGTGCCAGCAGTTCCCAAGCGGGAACCTACGAGCAGTACTTC.

CDR3 region: CASGLANEQFF. CDR3 coding DNA: TGTGCCTCGGGACTAGCTAATGAGCAGTTCTTC. The gene calls are TRBV25-1 and TRBJ2-1; 9 bases match TRBD2. V lost 11 bases to trimming and J lost 7 bases; unmatched junction nucleotides: 3. The germline V gene has CDR1 MGHDK and CDR2 SYGVNS. This CDR3 has 11 residues.

The V call is TRBV4-1, the J call TRBJ1-1; D is unresolved. V gave up 0 bases and J gave up 2 bases, with 16 bases separating them. The V gene's germline CDR1 is MGHRA and CDR2 YSYEKL. CDR3 length: 17 amino acids. The CDR3 here is CASSQEGEGLANTEAFF. The CDR3 coding sequence is TGCGCCAGCAGCCAAGAGGGAGAGGGCTTGGCCAACACTGAAGCTTTCTTT.

The chain uses TRBV9 and TRBJ1-3; D is possibly TRBD1 (5 bases). CDR3 size: 15 residues. V shed 4 bases and J shed 0 bases, with 11 bases lying between them. Per germline, CDR1 SGDLS and CDR2 YYNGEE. The CDR3 loop reads CASSLTGSSGNTIYF. For the CDR3, the DNA is TGTGCCAGCAGCTTAACAGGAAGCTCTGGAAACACCATATATTTT.

The chain uses TRBV5-1 and TRBJ2-5; possible D gene TRBD2, 6 bases. V was pared by 7 bases and J by 1 base, with 11 bases between. CDR3 length: 13 amino acids. Germline CDR1 and CDR2: SGHRS and YFSETQ. CDR3 sequence reads: CASRNGGQETQYF. In nucleotides, the CDR3 is TGCGCCAGCCGCAACGGGGGCCAAGAGACCCAGTACTTC.

The gene calls are TRBV5-3 and TRBJ2-7; a weak D match, TRBD1 (6 bases). TRBV5-3 is designated an ORF whose function remains uncertain. CDR3 length: 16 amino acids. Trimming removed 0 bases at V and 3 bases at J, with 16 bases between. DNA of the CDR3: TGTGCCAGAAGCTTGGCGACAGGCCGTGCCGGCTACGAGCAGTACTTC. This sequence encodes CARSLATGRAGYEQYF.